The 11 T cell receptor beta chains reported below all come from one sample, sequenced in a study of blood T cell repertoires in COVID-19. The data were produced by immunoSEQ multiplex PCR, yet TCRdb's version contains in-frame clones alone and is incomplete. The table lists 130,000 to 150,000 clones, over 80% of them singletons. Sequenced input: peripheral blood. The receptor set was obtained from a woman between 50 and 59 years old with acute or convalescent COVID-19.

CDR3: CASSYSWGRREQYF. The DNA for the CDR3 is TGTGCCAGCAGTTACTCGTGGGGCCGTCGGGAGCAGTACTTC. The V gene is TRBV6-5, the J gene TRBJ2-7, with D tentatively TRBD1 (5 bases). Germline assignment: CDR1 MNHEY and CDR2 SVGAGI. V shed 0 bases and J shed 7 bases, with 13 bases lying between them. The CDR3 has 14 amino acids.

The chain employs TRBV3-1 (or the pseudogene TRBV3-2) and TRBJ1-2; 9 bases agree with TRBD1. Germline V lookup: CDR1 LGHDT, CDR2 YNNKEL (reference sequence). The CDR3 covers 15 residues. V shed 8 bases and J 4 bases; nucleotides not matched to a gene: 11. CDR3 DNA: TGTGCCAGCGCTCCACCTGGGGACAGGGTCTATGGCTACACCTTC. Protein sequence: CASAPPGDRVYGYTF.

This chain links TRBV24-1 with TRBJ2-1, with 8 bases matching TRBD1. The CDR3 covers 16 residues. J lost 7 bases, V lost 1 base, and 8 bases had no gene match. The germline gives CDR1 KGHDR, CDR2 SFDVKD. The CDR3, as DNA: TGTGCCACCAGTGATTTCCAGGGACAGGTCGGGAATGAGCAGTTCTTC. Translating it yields CATSDFQGQVGNEQFF.

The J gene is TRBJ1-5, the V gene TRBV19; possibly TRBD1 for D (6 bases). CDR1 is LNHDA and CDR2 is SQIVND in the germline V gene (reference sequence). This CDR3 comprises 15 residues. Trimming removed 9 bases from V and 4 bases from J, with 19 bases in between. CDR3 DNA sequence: TGTGCCAGCTCTTACGGGGGGGCTCGGAATCAGCCCCAGCATTTT. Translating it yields CASSYGGARNQPQHF.

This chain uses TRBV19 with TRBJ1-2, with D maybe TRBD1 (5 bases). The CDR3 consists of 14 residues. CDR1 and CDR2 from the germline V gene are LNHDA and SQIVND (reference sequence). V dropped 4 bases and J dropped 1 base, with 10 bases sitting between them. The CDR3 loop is CASSKRGNNYGYTF. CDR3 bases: TGTGCCAGTAGTAAAAGGGGAAATAACTATGGCTACACCTTC.

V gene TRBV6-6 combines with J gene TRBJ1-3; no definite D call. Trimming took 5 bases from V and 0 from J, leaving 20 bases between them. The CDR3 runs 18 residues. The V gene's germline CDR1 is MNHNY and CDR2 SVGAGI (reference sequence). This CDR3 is CASSPLGSLQSSGNTIYF. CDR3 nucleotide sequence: TGTGCCAGCAGTCCCCTTGGGAGCCTACAGAGCTCTGGAAACACCATATATTTT.

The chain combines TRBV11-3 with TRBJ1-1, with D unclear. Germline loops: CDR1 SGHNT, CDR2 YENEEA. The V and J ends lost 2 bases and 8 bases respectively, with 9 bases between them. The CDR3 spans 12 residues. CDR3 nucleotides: TGTGCCAGCAGCTTAACGCACAACGAAGCTTTCTTT. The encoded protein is CASSLTHNEAFF.

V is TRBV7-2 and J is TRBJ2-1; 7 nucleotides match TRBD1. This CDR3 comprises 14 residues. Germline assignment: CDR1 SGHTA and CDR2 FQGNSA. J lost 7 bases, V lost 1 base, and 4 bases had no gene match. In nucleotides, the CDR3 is TGTGCCAGCAGCTTAGGGCGCAGGGGGAATGAGCAGTTCTTC. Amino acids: CASSLGRRGNEQFF.

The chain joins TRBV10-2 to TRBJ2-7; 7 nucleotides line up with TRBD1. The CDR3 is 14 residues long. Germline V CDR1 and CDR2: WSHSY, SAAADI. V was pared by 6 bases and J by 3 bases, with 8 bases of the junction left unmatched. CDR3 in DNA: TGCGCCAGCAGGTCGAGTGGGACAGTCTACGAGCAGTACTTC. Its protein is CASRSSGTVYEQYF.

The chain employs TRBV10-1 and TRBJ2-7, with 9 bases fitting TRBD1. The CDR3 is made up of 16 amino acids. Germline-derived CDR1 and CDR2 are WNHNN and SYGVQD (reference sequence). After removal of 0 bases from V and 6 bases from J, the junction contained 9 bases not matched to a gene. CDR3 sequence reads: CASSESVEQGAGEQYF. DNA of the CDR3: TGCGCCAGCAGTGAGTCGGTGGAACAGGGGGCTGGCGAGCAGTACTTC.

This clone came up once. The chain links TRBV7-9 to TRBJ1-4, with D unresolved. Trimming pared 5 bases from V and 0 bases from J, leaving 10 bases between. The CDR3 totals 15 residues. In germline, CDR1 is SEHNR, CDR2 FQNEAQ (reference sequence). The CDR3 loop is CASSQYEATNEKLFF. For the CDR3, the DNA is TGTGCCAGCAGCCAGTATGAAGCAACTAATGAAAAACTGTTTTTT.